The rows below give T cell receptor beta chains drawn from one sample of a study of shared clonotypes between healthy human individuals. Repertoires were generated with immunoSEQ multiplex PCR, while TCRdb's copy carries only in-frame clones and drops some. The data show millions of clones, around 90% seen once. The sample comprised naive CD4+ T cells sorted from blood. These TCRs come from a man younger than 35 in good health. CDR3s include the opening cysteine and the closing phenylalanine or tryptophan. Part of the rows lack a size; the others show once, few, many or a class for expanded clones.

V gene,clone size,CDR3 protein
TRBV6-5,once,CASSWTGPNEKLFF
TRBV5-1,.,CASSLGQGRLSGANVLTF
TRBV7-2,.,CASSGQREGFGTQYF
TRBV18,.,CASSPLDRGRFGYTF
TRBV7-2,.,CASSPIKGGSGNTIYF
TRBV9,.,CASSVATTGRSGDTQYF
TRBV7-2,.,CASSLRGTSPQYF
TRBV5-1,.,CASSGRISGARTDTQYF
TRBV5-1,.,CASSLEVGPEKLFF
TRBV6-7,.,CASSYSTSSGRFLHYEQYF